This T cell receptor (beta chain) was retrieved from a study of tumor and adjacent non-tumor tissue in lung cancer. Turning to the study itself: The patients, 10 to 11 men and 4 to 6 women, were roughly 30 to 76 with stage I to III disease. Some 4.2 million productive TCRbeta reads were obtained per sample on average.

Points on this clonotype: Its antigen is not known.

Regarding the study as a whole: Normal lung showed higher cumulative top 100 clone frequency than tumor.

J lost 9 bases, V lost 3 bases, and 9 bases had no gene match. This CDR3 region has 15 residues. Per germline, CDR1 WNHNN and CDR2 SYGVQD (reference sequence). The library came from three nested PCR rounds adapted from ARM-PCR protocols. TCRdb ran MiXCR on the multiplex PCR reads and lists one entry per CDR3 protein. The profile shows 200,000 to 250,000 distinct CDR3 sequences, about 71% of them singletons. This sample's RNA came from whole unsorted tissue. The sequencing input was lung tumor tissue. V and J are TRBV10-1 and TRBJ2-1, with 9 bases identical to TRBD1. The receptor was derived from a man in his sixties with non-small cell lung cancer. The CDR3 here is CASSDTGTGRSEQFF. The CDR3 region has the DNA TGCGCCAGCAGTGATACCGGGACAGGGCGTAGTGAGCAGTTCTTC.